This TCR beta chain was profiled in a study of monozygotic twins with inflammatory bowel disease (dated by TCRdb to between 2018 and 2021). For context, the study as a whole: In total, 30 or so monozygotic twin pairs made up the full study: 19 Danish pairs, all IBD-discordant, plus nine German pairs, of which four were IBD-concordant and five were IBD-discordant. Each individual had, on average, about 151 000 unique TCRalpha sequences and 181 000 unique TCRbeta sequences available for analysis. The search for disease-associated traits relied mainly on comparing, within discordant pairs, IBD patients with their genetically identical healthy co-twins. On the study overall, not on this receptor specifically: Compared with healthy twins, IBD patients had fewer clonotypes in common with other individuals, a difference most pronounced in patients showing signs of disease activity. No single strong signal or clonotype linked to IBD turned up in the results, so the idea that one exists was not supported. No difference in repertoire similarity was observed between concordant and discordant twins, possibly owing to limited statistical power. A decrease in TCRbeta repertoire diversity, as measured by inverse Simpson index, was observed in IBD patients compared with their healthy co-twins. Differing immunosuppressive treatments among patients may have added background noise and inter-individual variability to the repertoires. Different T cell subtypes could not be distinguished in the analysis.

About this clonotype itself: This clone's antigen is unknown.

The CDR3 has 14 amino acids, counting the end cysteine and phenylalanine. The DNA is not on file. CDR1 and CDR2 are read off the germline V gene as MNHNS and SASEGT. A roughly 2.7 ml peripheral blood sample was drawn into PAXgene tubes per donor and stored at -80°C. Total RNA was isolated from whole blood with the PAXgene blood miRNA kit on an automated QIAcube, without T cell sorting. Peripheral blood from monozygotic twin pairs concordant or discordant for inflammatory bowel disease was subjected to deep TCRalpha and TCRbeta repertoire profiling with unique molecular barcoding. Smoking habits were recorded for all twin pairs, and individuals were classified as current, former or never smokers. The library came from 5' RACE. Preparation of each TCR library used around 3,500 ng of total RNA. For each sample, cDNA synthesis with SMARTScribe reverse transcriptase was split into eight separate reactions. During cDNA synthesis, unique molecular identifiers containing a 6-nucleotide sample barcode were introduced by template switching. Two nested PCRs of roughly 15 and 9 cycles amplified the TCRalpha and TCRbeta cDNA, and bead purification followed each PCR. Before amplification, the cDNA was both treated with uracil DNA-glycosylase and purified with the QIAquick PCR purification kit. In the second PCR, Illumina TruSeq-compatible adapters and sample-specific barcodes were added. TapeStation and Qubit were used to check library quality and concentration, and around 5 ng of each library went into the pool. Pooled libraries were sequenced on an Illumina HiSeq2500 single-index Rapid Run with 2 x 100 bp reads and custom sequencing primers. As for the original processing: MiGEC version 1.2.6 was used for UMI-based consensus assembly to correct PCR and sequencing errors. MiXCR version 2.1.1 was used for V(D)J alignment, clonotype assembly and CDR3 extraction. To normalise gene usage, clonotype sharing and MAIT/NKT TCR abundance, the top 1000, 10 000 and 20 000 clonotypes in each sample were analysed. After downsampling to 27 000 UMIs, diversity was calculated as the inverse Simpson index using the vegan R package. Statistical testing used paired Mann-Whitney U tests on the discordant twin pairs and applied Benjamini-Hochberg correction for multiple testing. Reads reprocessed by TCRdb are summarized as one entry per CDR3 protein sequence, and DNA is absent. The V and J calls, along with clone size, are taken from TCRdb and not from the paper's own processing. The table for this sample records 110,000 to 150,000 distinct CDR3 sequences. 1.2% of the sample is in the top ten clones.

The chain is assembled from TRBV6-1 and TRBJ1-4. The source is a human donor with ulcerative colitis or Crohn's disease, or a healthy co-twin of an affected twin (not recorded which). The specimen sequenced was blood. The CDR3 protein: CASLKAVANEKLFF.